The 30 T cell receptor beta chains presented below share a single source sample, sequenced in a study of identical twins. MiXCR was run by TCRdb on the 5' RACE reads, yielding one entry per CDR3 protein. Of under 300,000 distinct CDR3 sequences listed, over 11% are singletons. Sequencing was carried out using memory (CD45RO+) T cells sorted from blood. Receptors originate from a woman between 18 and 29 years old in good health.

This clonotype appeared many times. The CDR3 nucleotides are TGCGCCAGCAGCTCCAACCCTACACCGAACACTGAAGCTTTCTTT. Amino acid sequence: CASSSNPTPNTEAFF. The gene calls are TRBV5-1 and TRBJ1-1; no clear D gene. Germline CDR1 and CDR2: SGHRS and YFSETQ. V lost 3 bases and J 1 base, leaving 13 bases between the germline ends. The CDR3 loop spans 15 amino acids.

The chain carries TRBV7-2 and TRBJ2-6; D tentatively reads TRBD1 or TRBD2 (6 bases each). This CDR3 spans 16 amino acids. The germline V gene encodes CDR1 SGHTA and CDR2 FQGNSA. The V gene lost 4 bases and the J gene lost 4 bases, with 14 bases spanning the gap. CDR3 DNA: TGTGCCAGCAGCTCCCGAGGGGGGCCGGGGGCCAACGTCCTGACTTTC. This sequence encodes CASSSRGGPGANVLTF.

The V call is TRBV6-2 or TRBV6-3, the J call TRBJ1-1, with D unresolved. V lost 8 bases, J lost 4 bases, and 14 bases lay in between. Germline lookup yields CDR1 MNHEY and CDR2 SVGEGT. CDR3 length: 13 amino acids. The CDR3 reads CASYRSLLTEAFF. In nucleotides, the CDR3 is TGTGCCAGCTACCGATCCTTGCTCACTGAAGCTTTCTTT.

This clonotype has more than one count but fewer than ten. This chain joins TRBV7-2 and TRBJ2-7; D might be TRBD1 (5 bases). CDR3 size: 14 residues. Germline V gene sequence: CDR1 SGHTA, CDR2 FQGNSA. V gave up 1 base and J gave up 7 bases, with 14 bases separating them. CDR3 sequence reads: CASSLVVTDGEQYF. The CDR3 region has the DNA TGTGCCAGCAGCTTAGTTGTGACAGACGGGGAGCAGTACTTC.

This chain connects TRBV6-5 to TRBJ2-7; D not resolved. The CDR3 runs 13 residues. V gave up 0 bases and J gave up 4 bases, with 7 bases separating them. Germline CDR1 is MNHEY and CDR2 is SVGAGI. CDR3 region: CASSYSTTYEQYF. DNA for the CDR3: TGTGCCAGCAGTTACTCGACCACTTACGAGCAGTACTTC.

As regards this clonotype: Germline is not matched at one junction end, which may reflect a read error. Here the CDR3 reads CAWTGNQETQYF. Here the CDR3 DNA reads TGTGCTTGGACAGGGAACCAAGAGACCCAGTACTTC. The genes are TRBV30 and TRBJ2-5, with 8 bases that match TRBD1. Germline V CDR1 and CDR2: GTSNPN, SVGIG (reference sequence). The CDR3 is 12 residues long.

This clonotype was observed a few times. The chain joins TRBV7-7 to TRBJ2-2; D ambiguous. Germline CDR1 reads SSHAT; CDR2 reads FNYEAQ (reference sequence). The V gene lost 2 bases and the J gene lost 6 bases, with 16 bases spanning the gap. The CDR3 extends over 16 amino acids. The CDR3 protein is CASSLTSAQDAGELFF. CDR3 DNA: TGTGCCAGCAGCTTAACGAGCGCTCAAGACGCCGGGGAGCTGTTTTTT. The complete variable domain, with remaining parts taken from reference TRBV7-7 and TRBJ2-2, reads GAGVSQSPRYKVTKRGQDVTLRCDPISSHATLYWYQQALGQGPEFLTYFNYEAQPDKSGLPSDRFSAERPEGSISTLTIQRTEQRDSAMYRCASSLTSAQDAGELFFGEGSRLTVL.

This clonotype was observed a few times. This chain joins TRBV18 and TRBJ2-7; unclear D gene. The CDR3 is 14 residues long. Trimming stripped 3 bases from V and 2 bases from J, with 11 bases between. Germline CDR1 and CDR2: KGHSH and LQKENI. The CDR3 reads CASSPWDPPYEQYF. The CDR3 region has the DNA TGTGCCAGCTCACCTTGGGATCCCCCCTACGAGCAGTACTTC.

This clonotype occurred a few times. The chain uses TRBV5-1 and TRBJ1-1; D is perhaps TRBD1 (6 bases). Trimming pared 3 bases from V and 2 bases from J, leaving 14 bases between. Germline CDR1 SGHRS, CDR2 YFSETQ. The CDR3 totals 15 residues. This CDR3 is CASSSGDRTNTEAFF. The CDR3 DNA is TGCGCCAGCAGCTCTGGCGACAGGACAAACACTGAAGCTTTCTTT.

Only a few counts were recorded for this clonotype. CDR3 coding DNA: TGTGCCGGGGGATCCGGGACAACGACTGAAGCTTTCTTT. It yields the protein CAGGSGTTTEAFF. The V call is TRBV10-3, the J call TRBJ1-1, with TRBD1 as a possible D gene (6 bases). The germline CDR1 and CDR2 sequences are ENHRY and SYGVKD. The CDR3 consists of 13 residues. Trimming took 11 bases from V and 5 from J, leaving 18 bases between them.

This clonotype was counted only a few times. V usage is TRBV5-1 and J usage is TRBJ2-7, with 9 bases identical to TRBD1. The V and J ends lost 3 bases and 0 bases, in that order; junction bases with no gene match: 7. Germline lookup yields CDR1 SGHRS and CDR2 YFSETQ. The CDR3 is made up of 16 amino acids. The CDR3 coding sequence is TGCGCCAGCAGCTCTTCCCGGGACAGGGTCTCCTACGAGCAGTACTTC. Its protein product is CASSSSRDRVSYEQYF.

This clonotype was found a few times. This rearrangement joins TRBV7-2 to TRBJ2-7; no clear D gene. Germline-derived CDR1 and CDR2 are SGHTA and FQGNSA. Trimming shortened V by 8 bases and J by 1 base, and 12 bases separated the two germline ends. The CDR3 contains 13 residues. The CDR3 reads CASASVASYEQYF. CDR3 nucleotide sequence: TGTGCCAGCGCCAGTGTCGCATCCTACGAGCAGTACTTC.

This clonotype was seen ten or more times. In DNA, the CDR3 is TGTGCCAGCAGTGACAGACCCACGAACACCGGGGAGCTGTTTTTT. It yields the protein CASSDRPTNTGELFF. This chain uses TRBV12-3 or TRBV12-4 with TRBJ2-2; the D gene is possibly TRBD1 (5 bases). The length of the CDR3 is 15 residues. V shed 5 bases and J shed 0 bases, with 10 bases lying between them.

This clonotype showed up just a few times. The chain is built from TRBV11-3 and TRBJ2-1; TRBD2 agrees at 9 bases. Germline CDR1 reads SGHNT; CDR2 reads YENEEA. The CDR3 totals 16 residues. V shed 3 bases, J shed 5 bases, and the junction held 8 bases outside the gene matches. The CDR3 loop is CASSFRIAGVNNEQFF. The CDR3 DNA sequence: TGTGCCAGCAGCTTTCGTATAGCGGGGGTGAACAATGAGCAGTTCTTC.

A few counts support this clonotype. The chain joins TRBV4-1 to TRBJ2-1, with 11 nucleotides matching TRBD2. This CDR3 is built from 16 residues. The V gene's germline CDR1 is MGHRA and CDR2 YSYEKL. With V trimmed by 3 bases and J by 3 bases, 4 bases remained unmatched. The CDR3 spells CASSHAGTSGYNEQFF. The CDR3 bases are TGCGCCAGCAGCCACGCCGGGACTAGCGGCTACAATGAGCAGTTCTTC.

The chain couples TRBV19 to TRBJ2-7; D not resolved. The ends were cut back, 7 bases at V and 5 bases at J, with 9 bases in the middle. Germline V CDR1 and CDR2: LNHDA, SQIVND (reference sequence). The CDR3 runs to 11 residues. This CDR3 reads CASTDGHEQYF. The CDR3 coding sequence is TGTGCCAGTACTGACGGACACGAGCAGTACTTC.

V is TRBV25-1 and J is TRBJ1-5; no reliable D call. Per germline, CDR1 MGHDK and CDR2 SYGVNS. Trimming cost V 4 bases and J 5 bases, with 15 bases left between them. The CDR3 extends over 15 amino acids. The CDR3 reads CASSGSDGGDQPQHF. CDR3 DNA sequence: TGTGCCAGCAGTGGTAGCGATGGAGGAGATCAGCCCCAGCATTTT. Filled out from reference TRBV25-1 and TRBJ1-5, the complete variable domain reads EADIYQTPRYLVIGTGKKITLECSQTMGHDKMYWYQQDPGMELHLIHYSYGVNSTEKGDLSSESTVSRIRTEHFPLTLESARPSHTSQYLCASSGSDGGDQPQHFGDGTRLSIL.

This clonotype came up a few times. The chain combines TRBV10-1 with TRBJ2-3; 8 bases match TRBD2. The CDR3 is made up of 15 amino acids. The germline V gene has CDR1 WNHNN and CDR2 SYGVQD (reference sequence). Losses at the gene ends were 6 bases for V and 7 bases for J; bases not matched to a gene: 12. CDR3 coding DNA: TGCGCCAGCAGCGGTCCGGGACTAGACGGATATACGCAGTATTTT. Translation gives CASSGPGLDGYTQYF.

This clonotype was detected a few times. CDR3 bases: TGCAGTGCTAGAGCCCAGGGAGAGACCCAGTACTTC. This encodes CSARAQGETQYF. The chain links TRBV20-1 to TRBJ2-5, with D perhaps matching TRBD1 (5 bases). V dropped 1 base and J dropped 4 bases, with 7 bases sitting between them. The germline CDR1 and CDR2 sequences are DFQATT and SNEGSKA (reference sequence). The CDR3 sequence is 12 residues long.

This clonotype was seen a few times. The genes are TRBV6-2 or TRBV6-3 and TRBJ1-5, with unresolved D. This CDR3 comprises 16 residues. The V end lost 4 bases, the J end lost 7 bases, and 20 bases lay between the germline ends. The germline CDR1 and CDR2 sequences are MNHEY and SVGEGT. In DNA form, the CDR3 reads TGTGCCAGCAGTTCTAGTCTAACAAGGTCAAAACAGCCCCAGCATTTT. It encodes CASSSSLTRSKQPQHF.

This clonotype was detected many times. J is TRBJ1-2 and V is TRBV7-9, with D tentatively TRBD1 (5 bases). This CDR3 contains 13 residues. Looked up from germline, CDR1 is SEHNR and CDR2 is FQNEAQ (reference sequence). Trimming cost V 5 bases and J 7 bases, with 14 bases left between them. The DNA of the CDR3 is TGTGCCAGCAGCCTACTGCAGGGCGGTGGCTACACCTTC. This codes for CASSLLQGGGYTF.

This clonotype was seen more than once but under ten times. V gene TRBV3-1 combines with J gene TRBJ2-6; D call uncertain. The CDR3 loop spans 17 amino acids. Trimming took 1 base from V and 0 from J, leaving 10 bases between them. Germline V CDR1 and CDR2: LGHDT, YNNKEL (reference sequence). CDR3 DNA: TGTGCCAGCAGCCAAGGCCAGTTTCGCTCTGGGGCCAACGTCCTGACTTTC. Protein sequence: CASSQGQFRSGANVLTF.

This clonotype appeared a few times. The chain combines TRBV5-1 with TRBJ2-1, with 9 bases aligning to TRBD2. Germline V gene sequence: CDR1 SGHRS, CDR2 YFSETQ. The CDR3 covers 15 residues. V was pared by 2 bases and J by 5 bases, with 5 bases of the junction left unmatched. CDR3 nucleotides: TGCGCCAGCAGCTTCGGCGGGAGGGAAAACAATGAGCAGTTCTTC. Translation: CASSFGGRENNEQFF.

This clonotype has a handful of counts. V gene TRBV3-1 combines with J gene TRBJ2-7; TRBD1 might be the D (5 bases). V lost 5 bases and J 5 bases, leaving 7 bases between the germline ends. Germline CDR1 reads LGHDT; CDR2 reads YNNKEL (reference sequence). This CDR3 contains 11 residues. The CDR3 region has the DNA TGTGCCAGCAGCAAGGGGCACGAGCAGTACTTC. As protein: CASSKGHEQYF.

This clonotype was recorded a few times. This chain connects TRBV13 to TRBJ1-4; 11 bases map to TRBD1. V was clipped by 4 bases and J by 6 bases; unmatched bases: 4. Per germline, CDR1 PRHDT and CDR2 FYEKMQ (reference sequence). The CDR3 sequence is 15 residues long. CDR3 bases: TGTGCCAGCAGCTCTTGGACAGGGGGCTATGAAAAACTGTTTTTT. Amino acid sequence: CASSSWTGGYEKLFF.

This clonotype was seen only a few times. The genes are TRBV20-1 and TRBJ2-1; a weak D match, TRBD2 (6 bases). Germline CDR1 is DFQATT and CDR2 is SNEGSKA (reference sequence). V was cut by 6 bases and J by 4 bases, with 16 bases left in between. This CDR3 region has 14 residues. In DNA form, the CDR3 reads TGCAGTGCCAGCCGGGACTCAAAATACAATGAGCAGTTCTTC. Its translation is CSASRDSKYNEQFF.

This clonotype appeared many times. The CDR3 DNA is TGTGCCAGCAGTTCATACGGGCGGGCTGAAGCTTTCTTT. Translated, it gives CASSSYGRAEAFF. This rearrangement joins TRBV12-3 or TRBV12-4 to TRBJ1-1; D remains ambiguous. The CDR3 totals 13 residues. The V end was cut by 4 bases, the J end by 6 bases, with 12 bases between.

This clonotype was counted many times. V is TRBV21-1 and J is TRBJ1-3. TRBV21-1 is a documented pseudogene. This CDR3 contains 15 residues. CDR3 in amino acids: CASSKEGEAGNTIYF. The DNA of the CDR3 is TGTGCCAGCAGCAAAGAAGGGGAGGCTGGAAACACCATATATTTT.

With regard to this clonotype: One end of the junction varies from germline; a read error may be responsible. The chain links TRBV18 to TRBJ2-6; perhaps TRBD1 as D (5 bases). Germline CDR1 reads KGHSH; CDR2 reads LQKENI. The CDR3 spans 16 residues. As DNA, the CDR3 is TGTGCCAGCTCACCACTTTTCAGCTCTGGGGCCACCGTCCTGACTTTC. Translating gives CASSPLFSSGATVLTF.

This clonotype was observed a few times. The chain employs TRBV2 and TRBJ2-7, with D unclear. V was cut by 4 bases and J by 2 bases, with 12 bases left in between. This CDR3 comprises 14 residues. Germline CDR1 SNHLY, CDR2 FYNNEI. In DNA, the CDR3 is TGTGCCAGCAGTGCGCCGCCCGAACCCTACGAGCAGTACTTC. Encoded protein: CASSAPPEPYEQYF.